This is a list of T cell receptor beta chains from one sample in a study of T cell responses to AZD1222 COVID-19 vaccine. The repertoire was sequenced with immunoSEQ multiplex PCR; TCRdb's copy has only in-frame clones and lacks some. Of approximately 110,000 clones listed, 70% to 90% are singletons. The source was peripheral blood, collected on day 0 of AZD1222 vaccination. The source is an adult in good health. CDR3s include the opening cysteine and the closing phenylalanine or tryptophan. Fields, in order: J gene, D gene, clone size, V gene, CDR3 DNA, CDR3 protein. D genes are given only for firm matches. Clone size, where shown, is once, few, many, or a class for clones that have expanded.

TRBJ1-4,.,.,TRBV6-5,TGTGCCTGCCGAACCAAGGGGGGGGGAGAAAAACTGTTTTTT,CACRTKGGGEKLFF
TRBJ2-6,.,once,TRBV13,TGTGCCAGCAGCGCGGACAGTCTTAGCTCTGGGGCCAACGTCCTGACTTTC,CASSADSLSSGANVLTF
TRBJ2-7,TRBD1,few,TRBV27,TGTGCCAGCGGCCAGAGGACAGGGCGCGACGAGCAGTACTTC,CASGQRTGRDEQYF
TRBJ1-2,.,.,TRBV14,TGTGCCAGCAGCCAAGCCTCCGTAGGGGGCTACACCTTC,CASSQASVGGYTF
TRBJ1-5,TRBD1,.,TRBV5-8,TGTGCCAGCAGCCTGGGACAGGGAGGCCAGCCCCAGCATTTT,CASSLGQGGQPQHF
TRBJ2-1,.,.,TRBV5-5,TGTGCCAGCAGCCTGAGCGGAACCCTCTCCAATGAGCAGTTCTTC,CASSLSGTLSNEQFF
TRBJ2-1,TRBD2,.,TRBV20-1,TGCAGTGCTAGTAGCGGGGGGGCAAATGAGCAGTTCTTC,CSASSGGANEQFF
TRBJ2-5,.,.,TRBV6-5,TGTGCCAGCAGTTACTTGTCAGCAGAGACCCAGTACTTC,CASSYLSAETQYF
TRBJ2-7,TRBD1,.,TRBV10-3,TGTGCCATCAGTGGCGGACAGGGGGCGCGCTACGAGCAGTACTTC,CAISGGQGARYEQYF
TRBJ1-6,.,.,TRBV28,TGTGCCAGCAGTTCCGCTGGGTCACCCCTCCACTTT,CASSSAGSPLHF
TRBJ2-5,TRBD2,.,TRBV5-1,TGCGCCAGCAGCTCTACTAGCGGCCAAGAGACCCAGTACTTC,CASSSTSGQETQYF
TRBJ2-5,.,.,TRBV28,TGTGCCAGCAGTTTATTGGAGAGTCTCGATGGGGAGACCCAGTACTTC,CASSLLESLDGETQYF
TRBJ2-1,.,few,TRBV28,TGTGCCAGCAGCCGGACACTACCCAATGAGCAGTTCTTC,CASSRTLPNEQFF
TRBJ2-5,.,.,TRBV5-1,TGCGCCAGCAGCTTGGGTGGGCGCTGGGAGACCCAGTACTTC,CASSLGGRWETQYF
TRBJ1-2,TRBD1,.,TRBV6-1,TGTGCCAGCAGTGAAGCATGGACAGGGACGGGCGGCTACACCTTC,CASSEAWTGTGGYTF
TRBJ2-3,.,.,TRBV12-2,TGTGCAAGTCGCTTAGCCCCCCTGGCGGCCACAGATACGCAGTATTTT,CASRLAPLAATDTQYF
TRBJ2-5,TRBD1,.,TRBV28,TGTGCCAGCAGCCTGCTGACAGGGGCTACGATTAGAAAAGAGACCCAGTACTTC,CASSLLTGATIRKETQYF
TRBJ1-4,TRBD1,.,TRBV5-4,TGTGCCAGCAGCTTGGTCCAGGGGGCTGGTAATGAAAAACTGTTTTTT,CASSLVQGAGNEKLFF
TRBJ2-7,.,few,TRBV28,TGTGCCAGCAGACTTCCCAGTTCCTACGAGCAGTACTTC,CASRLPSSYEQYF
TRBJ2-5,TRBD1,.,TRBV10-2,TGCGCCAGCAGTGAGCCGCACAGGGGAGAGACCCAGTACTTC,CASSEPHRGETQYF
TRBJ1-2,.,.,TRBV29-1,TGCAGCGTTGAAAATCTAGGGCAGTACTATGGCTACACCTTC,CSVENLGQYYGYTF
TRBJ2-7,TRBD2,.,TRBV30,TGTGCCTGGAGCTCCGGGGGGAGCTCCTACGAGCAGTACTTC,CAWSSGGSSYEQYF
TRBJ1-1,.,.,TRBV18,TGTGCCAGCTCACCCGGGACGGGGAACACTGAAGCTTTCTTT,CASSPGTGNTEAFF
TRBJ2-3,.,.,TRBV24-1,TGTGCCACCAGTCTAACAGTTACAGATACGCAGTATTTT,CATSLTVTDTQYF
TRBJ2-7,TRBD2,.,TRBV28,TGTGCCAGTCAACCCCCCGGGACTAGCGGGGGATACGAGCAGTACTTC,CASQPPGTSGGYEQYF
TRBJ1-2,TRBD1,once,TRBV7-9,TGTGCCAGCAGCTTAGCGCCCGGGACAGGGTATGGCTACACCTTC,CASSLAPGTGYGYTF
TRBJ2-7,.,.,TRBV5-1,TGCGCCAGCAGCCCCTACAGGGATAGCGAGCAGTACTTC,CASSPYRDSEQYF
TRBJ2-3,TRBD2,once,TRBV3-1/TRBV3-2,TGTGCCAGCAGCCAAATTAGCGGGGGAGGGGCCGATACGCAGTATTTT,CASSQISGGGADTQYF
TRBJ2-7,.,.,TRBV7-8,TGTGCCAGCAGCCTAGGGCGTGGCAGGTCCTACGAGCAGTACTTC,CASSLGRGRSYEQYF
TRBJ2-7,TRBD2,.,TRBV3-1/TRBV3-2,TGTGCCAGCAGCCAACACACTAGCGGAGGCGAGCAGTACTTC,CASSQHTSGGEQYF
TRBJ2-1,.,.,TRBV7-2,TGTGCCAGCAGCTTAGCGCAGGGAGTTGAGCAGTTCTTC,CASSLAQGVEQFF
TRBJ1-4,.,.,TRBV19,TGTGCCAGTAGAAACCATGGGGGGCGGACGGAGGAAAAACTGTTTTTT,CASRNHGGRTEEKLFF
TRBJ1-6,.,.,TRBV11-2,TGTGCCAGCAGCTTAGCGGATTCACCCCTCCACTTT,CASSLADSPLHF
TRBJ1-5,.,.,TRBV30,TGTGCCTGGAGTGTAGATAGCAATCAGCCCCAGCATTTT,CAWSVDSNQPQHF
TRBJ1-4,.,.,TRBV7-8,TGTGCCAGCAGCCCGACCCAGGAGGGGAATGAAAAACTGTTTTTT,CASSPTQEGNEKLFF
TRBJ2-1,TRBD2,.,TRBV10-2,TGCGCCAGCACAGGAGCCGGCGGGGGGAATGAGCAGTTCTTC,CASTGAGGGNEQFF
TRBJ2-5,.,.,TRBV6-2/TRBV6-3,TGTGCCAGCAGTTACTCTCAAGAGACCCAGTACTTC,CASSYSQETQYF
TRBJ1-1,TRBD1,.,TRBV27,TGTGCCAGCAGTACACAACCGACAGGGACGAACACTGAAGCTTTCTTT,CASSTQPTGTNTEAFF
TRBJ2-7,TRBD2,.,TRBV7-9,TGTGCCAGCAGCCCCGCCCCTAGCGGATCCTACGAGCAGTACTTC,CASSPAPSGSYEQYF
TRBJ2-7,.,.,TRBV5-1,TGCGCCAGCAGCCCATCCGGGACACCTTACGAGCAGTACTTC,CASSPSGTPYEQYF
TRBJ1-6,.,.,TRBV28,TGTGCCAGCAGTCCTACAGGGCCCTATAATTCACCCCTCCACTTT,CASSPTGPYNSPLHF
TRBJ1-1,.,once,TRBV3-1/TRBV3-2,TGTGCCAGCAGCCAGGGATCAGGGCCGGGGACTGAAGCTTTCTTT,CASSQGSGPGTEAFF
TRBJ2-3,TRBD1,.,TRBV6-6,TGTGCCAGCAGTTACTCTGGCAGGGGGATCGGAGATACGCAGTATTTT,CASSYSGRGIGDTQYF
TRBJ1-2,.,.,TRBV6-5,TGTGCCAGCAGCCGCACCCCCGGACACTATGGCTACACCTTC,CASSRTPGHYGYTF
TRBJ1-2,TRBD1,.,TRBV4-2,TGTGCCAGCAGCCAAGACGGACAGGGGAACTATGGCTACACCTTC,CASSQDGQGNYGYTF
TRBJ1-2,.,.,TRBV7-8,TGTGCCAGCAGCTACCGGGAATTTAACTATGGCTACACCTTC,CASSYREFNYGYTF
TRBJ2-4,TRBD2,.,TRBV2,TGTGCCAGCAGTCGAGGGGTAGCGGGAGGGGCCAAAAACATTCAGTACTTC,CASSRGVAGGAKNIQYF
TRBJ1-4,TRBD1,.,TRBV5-1,TGCGCCAGCAGCCACGGACAGGGGGCAACTAATGAAAAACTGTTTTTT,CASSHGQGATNEKLFF
TRBJ1-1,.,.,TRBV6-6,TGTGCCAGCAGTTACAGGGATGGGACTGAAGCTTTCTTT,CASSYRDGTEAFF
TRBJ2-2,.,.,TRBV3-1/TRBV3-2,TGTGCCAGCAGCCAAGAAGGAGTGGTCGGGGAGCTGTTTTTT,CASSQEGVVGELFF
TRBJ1-4,.,many,TRBV28,TGTGCCAGCAGTTCCCTGGTCGGTAATGAAAAACTGTTTTTT,CASSSLVGNEKLFF
TRBJ2-7,.,.,TRBV7-6,TGTGCCAGCAGCGCACAGGGTGGTAGTAGCTCCTACGAGCAGTACTTC,CASSAQGGSSSYEQYF
TRBJ2-7,.,.,TRBV6-2/TRBV6-3,TGTGCCAGCAGTTACTCGAGAAGAGACTCCCGGAGCTCCTACGAGCAGTACTTC,CASSYSRRDSRSSYEQYF
TRBJ2-7,TRBD1,.,TRBV28,TGTGCCAGCAGTCCGCCGGGACAGGGACGCTACGAGCAGTACTTC,CASSPPGQGRYEQYF